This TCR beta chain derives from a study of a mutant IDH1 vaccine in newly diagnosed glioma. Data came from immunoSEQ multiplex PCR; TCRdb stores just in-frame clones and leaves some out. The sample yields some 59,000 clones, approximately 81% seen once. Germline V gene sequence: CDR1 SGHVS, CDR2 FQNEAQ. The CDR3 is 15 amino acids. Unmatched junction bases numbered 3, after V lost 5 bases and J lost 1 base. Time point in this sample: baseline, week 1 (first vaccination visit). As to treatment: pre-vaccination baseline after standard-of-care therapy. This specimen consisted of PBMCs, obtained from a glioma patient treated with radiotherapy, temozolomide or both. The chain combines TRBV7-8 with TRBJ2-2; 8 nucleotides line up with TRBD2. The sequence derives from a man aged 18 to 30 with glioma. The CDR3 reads CASSPGGGNTGELFF. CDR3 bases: TGTGCCAGCAGCCCGGGAGGGGGGAACACCGGGGAGCTGTTTTTT.